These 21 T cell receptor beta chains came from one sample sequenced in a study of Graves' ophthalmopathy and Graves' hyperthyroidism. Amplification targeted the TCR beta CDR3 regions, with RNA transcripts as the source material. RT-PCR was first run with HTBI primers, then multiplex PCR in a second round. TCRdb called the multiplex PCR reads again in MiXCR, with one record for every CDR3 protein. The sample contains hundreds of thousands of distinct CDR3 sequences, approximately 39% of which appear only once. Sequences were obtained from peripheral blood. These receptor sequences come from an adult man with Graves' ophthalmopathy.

In DNA form, the CDR3 reads TGTGCCACCAGCACCACGGACAGGGGGCTCGGTGAGCAGTTCTTC. Its translation is CATSTTDRGLGEQFF. J is TRBJ2-1 and V is TRBV15; 11 bases map to TRBD1. The germline gives CDR1 LNHNV, CDR2 YYDKDF (reference sequence). V lost 4 bases to trimming and J lost 9 bases; unmatched junction nucleotides: 8. This CDR3 comprises 15 residues.

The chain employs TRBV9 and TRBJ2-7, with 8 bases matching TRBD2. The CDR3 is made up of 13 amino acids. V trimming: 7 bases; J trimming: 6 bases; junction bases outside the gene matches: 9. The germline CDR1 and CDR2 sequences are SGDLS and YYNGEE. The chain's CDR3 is CASSSGSTGEQYF. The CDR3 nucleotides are TGTGCCAGCTCGAGCGGGAGTACTGGCGAGCAGTACTTC.

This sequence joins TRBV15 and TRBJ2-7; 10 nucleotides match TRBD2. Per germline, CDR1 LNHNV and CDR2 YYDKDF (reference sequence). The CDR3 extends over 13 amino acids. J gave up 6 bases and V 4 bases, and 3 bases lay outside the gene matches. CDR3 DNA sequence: TGTGCCACCAGCACTAGCGGGAGCTTCGAGCAGTACTTC. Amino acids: CATSTSGSFEQYF.

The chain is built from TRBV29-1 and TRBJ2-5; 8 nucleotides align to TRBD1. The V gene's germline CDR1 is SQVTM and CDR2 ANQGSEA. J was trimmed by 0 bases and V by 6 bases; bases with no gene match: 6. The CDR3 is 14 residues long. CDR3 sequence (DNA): TGCAGCGTAGCCTCGACAGGGGACCAAGAGACCCAGTACTTC. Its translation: CSVASTGDQETQYF.

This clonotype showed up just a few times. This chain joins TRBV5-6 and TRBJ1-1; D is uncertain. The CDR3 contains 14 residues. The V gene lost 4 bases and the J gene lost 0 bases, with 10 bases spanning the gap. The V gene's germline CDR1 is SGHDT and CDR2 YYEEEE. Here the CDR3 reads CASSKTLLNTEAFF. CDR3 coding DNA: TGTGCCAGCAGCAAGACACTTCTGAACACTGAAGCTTTCTTT.

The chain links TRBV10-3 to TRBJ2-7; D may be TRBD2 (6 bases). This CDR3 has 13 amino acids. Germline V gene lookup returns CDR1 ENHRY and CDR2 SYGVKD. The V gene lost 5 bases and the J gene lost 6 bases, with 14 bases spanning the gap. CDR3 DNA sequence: TGTGCCATCAGTTACTCTTACGGGAGCGAGCAGTACTTC. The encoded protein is CAISYSYGSEQYF.

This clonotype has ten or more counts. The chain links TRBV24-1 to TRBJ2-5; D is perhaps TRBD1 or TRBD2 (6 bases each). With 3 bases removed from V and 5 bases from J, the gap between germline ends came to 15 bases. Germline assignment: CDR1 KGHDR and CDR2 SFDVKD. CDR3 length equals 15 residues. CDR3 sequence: CATSDPQKGGETQYF. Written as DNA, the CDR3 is TGTGCCACCAGTGATCCCCAGAAGGGGGGCGAGACCCAGTACTTC.

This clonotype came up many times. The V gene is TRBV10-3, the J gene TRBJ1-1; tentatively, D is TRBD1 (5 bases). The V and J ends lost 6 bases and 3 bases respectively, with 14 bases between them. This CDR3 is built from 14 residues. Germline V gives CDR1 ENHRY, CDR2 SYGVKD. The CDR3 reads CAISGTRGDTEAFF. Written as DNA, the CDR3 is TGTGCCATCAGCGGGACCCGAGGGGACACTGAAGCTTTCTTT.

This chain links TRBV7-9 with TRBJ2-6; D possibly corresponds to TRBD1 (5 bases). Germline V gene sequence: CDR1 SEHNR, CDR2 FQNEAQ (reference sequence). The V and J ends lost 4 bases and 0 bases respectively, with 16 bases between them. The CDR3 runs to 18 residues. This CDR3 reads CASSSSTDPHSGANVLTF. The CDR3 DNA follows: TGTGCCAGCAGCTCCTCGACAGACCCCCACTCTGGGGCCAACGTCCTGACTTTC.

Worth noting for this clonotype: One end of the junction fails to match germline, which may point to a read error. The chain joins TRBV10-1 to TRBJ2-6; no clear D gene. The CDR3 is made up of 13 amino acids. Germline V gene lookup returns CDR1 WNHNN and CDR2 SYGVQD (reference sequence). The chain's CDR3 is CAIETSGANVLTF. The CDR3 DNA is TGTGCCATCGAGACCTCTGGGGCCAACGTCCTGACTTTC.

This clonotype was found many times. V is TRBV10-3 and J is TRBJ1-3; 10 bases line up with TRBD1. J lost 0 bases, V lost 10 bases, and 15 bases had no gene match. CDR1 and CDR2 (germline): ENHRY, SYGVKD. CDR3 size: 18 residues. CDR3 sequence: CATGGQGKETSSGNTIYF. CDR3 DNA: TGTGCCACAGGGGGACAGGGGAAAGAAACCTCCTCTGGAAACACCATATATTTT.

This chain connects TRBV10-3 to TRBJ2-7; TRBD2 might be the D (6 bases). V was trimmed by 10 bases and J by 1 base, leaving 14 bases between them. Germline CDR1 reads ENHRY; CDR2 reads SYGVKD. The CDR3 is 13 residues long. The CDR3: CASSGVPSYEQYF. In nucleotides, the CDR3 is TGTGCCAGCTCGGGGGTCCCATCCTACGAGCAGTACTTC.

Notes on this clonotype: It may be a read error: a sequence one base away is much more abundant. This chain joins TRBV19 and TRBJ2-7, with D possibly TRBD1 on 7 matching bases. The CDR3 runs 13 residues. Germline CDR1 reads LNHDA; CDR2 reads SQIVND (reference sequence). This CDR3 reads CAGSTGAGNEQYF. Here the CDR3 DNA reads TGTGCCGGTAGCACAGGGGCGGGAAACGAGCAGTACTTC.

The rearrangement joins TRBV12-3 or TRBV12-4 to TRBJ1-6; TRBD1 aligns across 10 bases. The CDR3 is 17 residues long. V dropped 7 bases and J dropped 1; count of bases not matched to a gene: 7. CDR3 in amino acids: CASTPRGQGSYNSPLHF. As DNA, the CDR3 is TGTGCCAGCACTCCTAGGGGACAGGGGTCCTATAATTCACCCCTCCACTTT.

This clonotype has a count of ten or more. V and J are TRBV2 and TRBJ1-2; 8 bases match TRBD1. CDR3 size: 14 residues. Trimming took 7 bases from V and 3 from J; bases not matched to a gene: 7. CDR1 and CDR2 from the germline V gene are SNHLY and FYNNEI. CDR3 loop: CASTDREGDYGYTF. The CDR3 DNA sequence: TGTGCCAGCACGGACAGGGAAGGCGACTATGGCTACACCTTC.

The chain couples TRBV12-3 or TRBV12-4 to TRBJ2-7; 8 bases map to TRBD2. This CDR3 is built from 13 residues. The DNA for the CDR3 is TGTGCTAGTGGTTTCCGGGAGGGCTACGAGCAGTACTTC. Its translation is CASGFREGYEQYF.

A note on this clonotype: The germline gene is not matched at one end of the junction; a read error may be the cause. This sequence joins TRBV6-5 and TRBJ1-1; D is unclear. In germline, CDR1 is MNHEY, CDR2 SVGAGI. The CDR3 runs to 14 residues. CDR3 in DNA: TGTGCCAGCAGTTACTCGGGAAGGAACACTGAAGCTTTGTTT. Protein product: CASSYSGRNTEALF.

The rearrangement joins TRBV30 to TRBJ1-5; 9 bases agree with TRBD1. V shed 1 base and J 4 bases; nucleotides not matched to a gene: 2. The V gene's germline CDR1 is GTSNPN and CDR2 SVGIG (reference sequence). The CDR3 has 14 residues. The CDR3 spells CAWSETGGNQPQHF. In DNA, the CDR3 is TGTGCCTGGAGTGAGACAGGGGGAAATCAGCCCCAGCATTTT.

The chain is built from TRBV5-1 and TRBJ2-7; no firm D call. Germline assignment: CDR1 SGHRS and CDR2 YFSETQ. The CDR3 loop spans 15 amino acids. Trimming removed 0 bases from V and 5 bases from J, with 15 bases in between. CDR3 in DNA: TGCGCCAGCAGCTTGGAGCTCCGCGGTTTGAACGAGCAGTACTTC. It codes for CASSLELRGLNEQYF.

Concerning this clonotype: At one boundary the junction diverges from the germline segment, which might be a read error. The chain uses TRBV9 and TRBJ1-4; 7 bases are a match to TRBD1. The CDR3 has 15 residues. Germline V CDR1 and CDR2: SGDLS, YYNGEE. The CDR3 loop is CATSGGQVAWEKLFF. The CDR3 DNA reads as TGTGCCACCAGCGGCGGACAGGTTGCTTGGGAAAAACTGTTTTTT.

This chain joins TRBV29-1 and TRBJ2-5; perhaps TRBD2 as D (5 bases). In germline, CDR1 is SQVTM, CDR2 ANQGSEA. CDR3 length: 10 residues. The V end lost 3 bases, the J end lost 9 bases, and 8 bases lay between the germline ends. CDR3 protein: CSVDIGAQYF. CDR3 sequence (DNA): TGCAGCGTTGACATCGGGGCCCAGTACTTC.